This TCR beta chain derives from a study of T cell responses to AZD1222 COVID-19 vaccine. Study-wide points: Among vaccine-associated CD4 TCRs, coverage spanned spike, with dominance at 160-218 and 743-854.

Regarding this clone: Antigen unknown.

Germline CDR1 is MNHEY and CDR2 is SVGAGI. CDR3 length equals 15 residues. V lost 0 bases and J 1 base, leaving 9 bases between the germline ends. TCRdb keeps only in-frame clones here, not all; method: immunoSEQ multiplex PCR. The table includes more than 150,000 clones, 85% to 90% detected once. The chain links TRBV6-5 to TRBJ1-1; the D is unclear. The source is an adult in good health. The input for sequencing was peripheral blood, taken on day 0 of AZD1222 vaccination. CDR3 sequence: CASSYSTDQNTEAFF. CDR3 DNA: TGTGCCAGCAGTTACTCGACGGACCAGAACACTGAAGCTTTCTTT.